Listed below are T cell receptor beta chains from one sample, sequenced in a study of brain T cells in children with intractable seizures. Sequencing used immunoSEQ multiplex PCR; TCRdb keeps in-frame clones, though not all of them. Of fewer than 80,000 clones in the sample, 95% to 96% are singletons; the top ten hold 0.38%. Sequenced here: peripheral blood, sampled at surgery. These TCRs come from a boy less than two years old with focal cortical dysplasia and intractable seizures. The CDR3 runs from the conserved cysteine through the conserved F or W. The D gene is left open where the match is weak. Only part of the rows carry a size: once, few, many, or a class if the clone is expanded.

TRBJ1-6	TRBV27	-	-	TGTGCCAGCAGTACACAGACGTTGGCGAATTCACCCCTCCACTTT	CASSTQTLANSPLHF
TRBJ2-2	TRBV5-1	-	-	TGCGCCAGCAGTCTCTTCTCTTCAGGGTTAAACACCGGGGAGCTGTTTTTT	CASSLFSSGLNTGELFF
TRBJ1-2	TRBV19	-	-	TGTGCCAGTAGTAGGACAGCTAACTATGGCTACACCTTC	CASSRTANYGYTF
TRBJ2-7	TRBV5-1	-	-	TGCGCCAGCAGCTTAATCGAGGCAGTGGGGAACGAGCAGTACTTC	CASSLIEAVGNEQYF
TRBJ1-1	TRBV3-1/TRBV3-2	-	-	TGTGCCAGCAGCCAACTTCCGGCAAGTTTGAACACTGAAGCTTTCTTT	CASSQLPASLNTEAFF
TRBJ2-5	TRBV6-6	TRBD2	once	TGTGCCAGCAGTTATGGGACTAGCGGCATCCAAGAGACCCAGTACTTC	CASSYGTSGIQETQYF
TRBJ2-3	TRBV27	-	-	TGTGCCAGCAGTTTGATAGCGGCAACAGATACGCAGTATTTT	CASSLIAATDTQYF
TRBJ1-2	TRBV14	-	-	TGTGCCAGCAGCCAAGGCGTGTTCAACAGGATAAACTATGGCTACACCTTC	CASSQGVFNRINYGYTF
TRBJ2-7	TRBV6-2/TRBV6-3	-	-	TGTGCCAGCAGTAAAGGAGGGAGCCCCCCCCATATATACGAGCAGTACTTC	CASSKGGSPPHIYEQYF
TRBJ2-7	TRBV28	TRBD2	-	TGTGCCAGCAGGAAGGGACTAGCGGGAGGCGAGCAGTACTTC	CASRKGLAGGEQYF
TRBJ2-5	TRBV11-3	-	-	TGTGCCAGCAGCGTCCCGGGACATTGGAGGACTGAAGAGACCCAGTACTTC	CASSVPGHWRTEETQYF
TRBJ2-1	TRBV6-5	TRBD2	-	TGTGCCAGCAGTTACTCGGGACTAGAATACAATGAGCAGTTCTTC	CASSYSGLEYNEQFF
TRBJ2-3	TRBV7-7	TRBD2	-	TGTGCCAGCAGCTTAGGGACTAGCGGGAGGCCCGGCACAGATACGCAGTATTTT	CASSLGTSGRPGTDTQYF
TRBJ2-1	TRBV7-3	TRBD1	-	TGTGCCAGCAGCTTAACGGGGACAGGTAGCAATGAGCAGTTCTTC	CASSLTGTGSNEQFF
TRBJ1-2	TRBV5-1	TRBD1	-	TGCGCCAGCAGCTTAGGGACAGGGACTCGGGATTATGGCTACACCTTC	CASSLGTGTRDYGYTF
TRBJ2-3	TRBV11-2	TRBD2	-	TGTGCCAGCAGTCCTCCTAGCGGGGGCACAGATACGCAGTATTTT	CASSPPSGGTDTQYF
TRBJ2-5	TRBV1	-	-	TGCACCAGCAGCCAGCTGGAACTGTCGGAGACCCAGTACTTC	CTSSQLELSETQYF
TRBJ2-4	TRBV15	TRBD1	-	TGTGCCACCAGCAGAGGGGACAGGGGGGCCAAAAACATTCAGTACTTC	CATSRGDRGAKNIQYF
TRBJ1-3	TRBV5-8	-	once	TGTGCCAGCAGCTTTGGGGCGGGACCCTTCTCTGGAAACACCATATATTTT	CASSFGAGPFSGNTIYF
TRBJ2-7	TRBV28	-	-	TGTGCCAGCAGTTTAGGGGGGATCGGCTACGAGCAGTACTTC	CASSLGGIGYEQYF
TRBJ2-7	TRBV11-2	-	-	TGTGCCAGCAGCTTAGACTCCGGGAGCCCAGCCTACGAGCAGTACTTC	CASSLDSGSPAYEQYF
TRBJ2-1	TRBV6-5	-	-	TGTGCCAGCAGTTCCCCTCAGGGGAGGGCCCGGTTCTTC	CASSSPQGRARFF
TRBJ2-5	TRBV5-4	-	-	TGTGCCAGCAGCTTGGGTGTGGGGGGGCCGGGTGAGACCCAGTACTTC	CASSLGVGGPGETQYF
TRBJ2-7	TRBV2	-	-	TGTGCCAGCAGTGCCCTGTACGAGCAGTACTTC	CASSALYEQYF
TRBJ2-7	TRBV7-9	TRBD1	once	TGTGCCAGCAGTCCACAGGGGTTCTCCTACGAGCAGTACTTC	CASSPQGFSYEQYF
TRBJ1-1	TRBV6-5	TRBD1	-	TGTGCCAGCAGTAGACACGGGACAGGGAACACTGAAGCTTTCTTT	CASSRHGTGNTEAFF
TRBJ2-7	TRBV11-2	TRBD1	-	TGTGCCAGCAGGTACAGGGGGCGGTACGAGCAGTACTTC	CASRYRGRYEQYF
TRBJ2-7	TRBV11-1	-	-	TGTGCCAGCAGCTTAGTTGTGGGAATTTCCGAGCAGTACTTC	CASSLVVGISEQYF
TRBJ1-1	TRBV18	-	-	TGTGCCAGCTCATACTCGGGGTTCACTGAAGCTTTCTTT	CASSYSGFTEAFF
TRBJ2-7	TRBV15	-	-	TGTGCCACCAGCAGAGATCCCGGGTACGAGCAGTACTTC	CATSRDPGYEQYF
TRBJ2-1	TRBV7-2	-	-	TGTGCCAGCAGCTTAGATCTAGCGGAGCAGTTCTTC	CASSLDLAEQFF
TRBJ1-5	TRBV19	-	-	TGTGCCAGTAGTATACCCCAATCCCCAATCATGCCCCAGCATTTT	CASSIPQSPIMPQHF
TRBJ2-5	TRBV7-2	-	-	TGTGCCAGCAGCTTAGCAGGGGGAGAGACCCAGTACTTC	CASSLAGGETQYF
TRBJ1-2	TRBV18	TRBD1	-	TGTGCCAGCTCTCTGATGACAGGGGGCAACGCGAACTATGGCTACACCTTC	CASSLMTGGNANYGYTF
TRBJ2-7	TRBV6-5	TRBD1	-	TGTGCCAGCAGACAACAGGGGGCCCCGACCTACGAGCAGTACTTC	CASRQQGAPTYEQYF
TRBJ2-7	TRBV10-3	TRBD2	-	TGTGCCATCAGTAGCGGGAGGGCCTACGAGCAGTACTTC	CAISSGRAYEQYF
TRBJ2-1	TRBV2	-	-	TGTGCCAGCAGGGCAGGGGTCGGGAGGTCAAACAATGAGCAGTTCTTC	CASRAGVGRSNNEQFF
TRBJ2-3	TRBV5-1	TRBD2	-	TGCGCCAGCAGCTTGGCTCGTGGACTAGCGGGGGATACCGTCGGAGATACGCAGTATTTT	CASSLARGLAGDTVGDTQYF
TRBJ1-1	TRBV15	-	-	TGTGCCACCAGCAGAGGGACAGTGAACACTGAAGCTTTCTTT	CATSRGTVNTEAFF
TRBJ2-1	TRBV7-6	-	-	TGTGCCAGCAGCTCCCTGGCAACCTCCTACAATGAGCAGTTCTTC	CASSSLATSYNEQFF
TRBJ1-3	TRBV5-4	TRBD1	-	TGTGCCAGCAGCCCGGGACAGGGCCGCTCTGGAAACACCATATATTTT	CASSPGQGRSGNTIYF
TRBJ2-2	TRBV4-1	TRBD1	-	TGCGCCAGCAGCCAAGATGGGACAGGGGGCTCCGGGGAGCTGTTTTTT	CASSQDGTGGSGELFF
TRBJ1-2	TRBV20-1	TRBD1	-	TGCAGTGCTAGTACAGGGGCCGGTTATGGCTACACCTTC	CSASTGAGYGYTF